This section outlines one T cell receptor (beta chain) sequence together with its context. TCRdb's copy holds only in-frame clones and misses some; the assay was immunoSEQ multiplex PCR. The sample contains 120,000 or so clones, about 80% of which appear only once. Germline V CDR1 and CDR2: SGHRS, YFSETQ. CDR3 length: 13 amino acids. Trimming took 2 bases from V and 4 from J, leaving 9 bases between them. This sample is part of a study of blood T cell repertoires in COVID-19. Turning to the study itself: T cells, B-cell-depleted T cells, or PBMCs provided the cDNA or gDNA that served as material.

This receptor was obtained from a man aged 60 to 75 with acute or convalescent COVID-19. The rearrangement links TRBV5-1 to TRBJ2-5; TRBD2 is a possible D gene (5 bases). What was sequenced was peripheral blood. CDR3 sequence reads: CASSFRRGETQYF. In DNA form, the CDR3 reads TGCGCCAGCAGCTTCCGTCGGGGAGAGACCCAGTACTTC.